This T cell receptor (beta chain) was sequenced in a study of blood T cell repertoires in COVID-19. This CDR3 is 15 amino acids long. V gave up 3 bases and J gave up 5 bases; unmatched junction bases: 9. Germline V gene lookup returns CDR1 SGHNT and CDR2 YENEEA. Participants had their cohort set by participant-reported clinical history. In the original processing: Counts of nucleated cells, estimated from reference gene primer amplification, were obtained. TCRdb's table, derived via immunoSEQ multiplex PCR, lists solely in-frame clones and lacks some. D and trimming come from the DNA, and the V and J calls and clone size come from that table. The data contain fewer than 200,000 clones, 75% to 90% of them seen just once; the ten biggest clones take up 3.5% to 5%.

This chain links TRBV11-3 with TRBJ2-5; TRBD2 aligns across 7 bases. Sample: PBMCs or T cells enriched from blood (not recorded which). The receptor was derived from a woman in her forties or fifties who had recovered from COVID-19. The CDR3 region has the DNA TGTGCCAGCAGCTTGGGAGGGCTTGATGGGGAGACCCAGTACTTC. Residues: CASSLGGLDGETQYF.